This TCR beta chain comes out of a study of T-cell reconstitution after alpha-beta-depleted transplantation in children. Whole-study findings and limits: The main origin of T-cell counts and diversity one year after transplant was newly produced T cells. Several hundred expanded graft clones reportedly supplied alpha-beta T cells about two months after transplant.

The library targeted TCRbeta and was prepared with unique molecular identifiers. TCRdb reanalysed the PCR reads using MiXCR and keeps one entry per CDR3 protein. Found here are approximately 520,000 distinct CDR3 sequences, roughly an eighth of them singletons; the top ten hold 14%. This CDR3 has 16 residues. Germline V gives CDR1 MNHEY, CDR2 SMNVEV (reference sequence). Deletions cut 0 bases from V and 9 bases from J, with 18 bases between. This clonotype was counted between two and nine times. Antigen specificity is unknown. Sequencing was performed on PBMCs, mostly from graft donor cells, taken 180 days after TCRalphabeta/CD19-depleted stem cell transplant. The chain recombines TRBV27 with TRBJ1-5; no clear D gene. The sequence came from a female patient aged 2-10 years who had a stem cell transplant for aplastic anemia, so the T cells may come from the graft donor. The DNA of the CDR3 is TGTGCCAGCAGTTTATCGGCAGGTAGGAGTATCCGGCCCCAGCATTTT. As protein: CASSLSAGRSIRPQHF.